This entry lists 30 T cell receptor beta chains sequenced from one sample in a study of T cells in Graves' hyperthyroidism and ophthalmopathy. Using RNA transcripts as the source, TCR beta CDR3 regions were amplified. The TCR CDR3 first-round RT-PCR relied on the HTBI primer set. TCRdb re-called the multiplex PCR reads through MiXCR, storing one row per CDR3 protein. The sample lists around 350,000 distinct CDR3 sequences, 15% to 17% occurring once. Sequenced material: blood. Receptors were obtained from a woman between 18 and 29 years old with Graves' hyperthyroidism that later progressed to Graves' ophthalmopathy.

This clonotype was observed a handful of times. Here the CDR3 reads CASSHPGVTETQYF. Written as DNA, the CDR3 is TGTGCCAGCAGCCATCCAGGGGTAACAGAGACCCAGTACTTC. V usage is TRBV3-1 and J usage is TRBJ2-5; tentatively, D is TRBD1 (6 bases). The germline gives CDR1 LGHDT, CDR2 YNNKEL (reference sequence). V lost 3 bases to trimming and J lost 4 bases, with 12 bases between them. This CDR3 comprises 14 residues.

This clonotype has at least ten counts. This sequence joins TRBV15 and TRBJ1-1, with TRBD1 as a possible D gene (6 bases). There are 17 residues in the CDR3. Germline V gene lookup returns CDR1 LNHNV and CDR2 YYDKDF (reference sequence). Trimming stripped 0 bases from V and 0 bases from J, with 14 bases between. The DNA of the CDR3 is TGTGCCACCAGCAGAGAGTGGGGGACAAAAGTGAACACTGAAGCTTTCTTT. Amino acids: CATSREWGTKVNTEAFF.

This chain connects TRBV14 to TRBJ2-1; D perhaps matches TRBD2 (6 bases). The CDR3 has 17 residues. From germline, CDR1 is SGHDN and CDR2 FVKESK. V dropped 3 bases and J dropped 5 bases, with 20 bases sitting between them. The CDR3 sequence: CASSHSRTGGKHNEQFF. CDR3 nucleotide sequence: TGTGCCAGCAGCCATTCTCGGACTGGCGGGAAACACAATGAGCAGTTCTTC.

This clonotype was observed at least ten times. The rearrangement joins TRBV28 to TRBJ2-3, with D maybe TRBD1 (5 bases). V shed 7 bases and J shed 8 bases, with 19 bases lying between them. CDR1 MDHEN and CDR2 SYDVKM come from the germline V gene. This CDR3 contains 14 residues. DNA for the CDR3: TGTGCCAGCACTCTGGACATCGCCGGTCCTACGCAGTATTTT. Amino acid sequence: CASTLDIAGPTQYF.

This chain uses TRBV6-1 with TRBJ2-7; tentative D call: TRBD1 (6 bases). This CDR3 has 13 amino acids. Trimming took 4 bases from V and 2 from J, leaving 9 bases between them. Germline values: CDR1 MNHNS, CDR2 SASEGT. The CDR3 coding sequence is TGTGCCAGCAGTGGTACAGGGACCTACGAGCAGTACTTC. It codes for CASSGTGTYEQYF.

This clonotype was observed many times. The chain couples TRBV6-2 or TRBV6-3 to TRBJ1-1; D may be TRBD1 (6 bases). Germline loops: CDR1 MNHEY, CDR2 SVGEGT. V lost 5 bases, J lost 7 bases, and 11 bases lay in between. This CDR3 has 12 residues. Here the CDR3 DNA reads TGTGCCAGCAGTGCCACAGGGTTTGAAGCTTTCTTT. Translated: CASSATGFEAFF.

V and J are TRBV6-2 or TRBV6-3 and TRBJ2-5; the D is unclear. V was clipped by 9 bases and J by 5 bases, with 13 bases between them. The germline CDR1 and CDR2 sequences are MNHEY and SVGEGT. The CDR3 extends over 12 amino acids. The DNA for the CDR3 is TGTGCCAGTTCCGGTGGATCGGAGACCCAGTACTTC. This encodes CASSGGSETQYF.

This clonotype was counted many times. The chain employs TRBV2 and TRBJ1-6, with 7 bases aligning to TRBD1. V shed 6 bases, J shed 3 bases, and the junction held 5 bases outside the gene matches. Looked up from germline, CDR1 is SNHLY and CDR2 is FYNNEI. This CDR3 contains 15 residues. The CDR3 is CASSRRTGYNSPLHF. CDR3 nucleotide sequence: TGTGCCAGCAGCCGGAGGACAGGCTATAATTCACCCCTCCACTTT.

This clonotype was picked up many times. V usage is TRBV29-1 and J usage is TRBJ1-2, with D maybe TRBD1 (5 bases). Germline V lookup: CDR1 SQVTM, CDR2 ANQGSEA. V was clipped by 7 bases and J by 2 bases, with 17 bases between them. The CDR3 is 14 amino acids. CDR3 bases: TGCAGCGCCCGAGCCGGGGCGGCCAACTATGGCTACACCTTC. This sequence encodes CSARAGAANYGYTF.

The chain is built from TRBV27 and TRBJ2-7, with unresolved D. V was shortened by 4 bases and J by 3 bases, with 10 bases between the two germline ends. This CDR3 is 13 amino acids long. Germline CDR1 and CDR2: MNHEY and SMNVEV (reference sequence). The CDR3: CASSSPEGYEQYF. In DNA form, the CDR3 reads TGTGCCAGCAGTTCCCCGGAAGGCTACGAGCAGTACTTC.

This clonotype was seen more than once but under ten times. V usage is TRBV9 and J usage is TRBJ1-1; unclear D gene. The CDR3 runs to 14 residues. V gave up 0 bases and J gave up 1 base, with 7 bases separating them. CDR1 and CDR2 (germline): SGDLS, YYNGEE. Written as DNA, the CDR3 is TGTGCCAGCAGCGTAGTGCTGGAGAACACTGAAGCTTTCTTT. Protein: CASSVVLENTEAFF.

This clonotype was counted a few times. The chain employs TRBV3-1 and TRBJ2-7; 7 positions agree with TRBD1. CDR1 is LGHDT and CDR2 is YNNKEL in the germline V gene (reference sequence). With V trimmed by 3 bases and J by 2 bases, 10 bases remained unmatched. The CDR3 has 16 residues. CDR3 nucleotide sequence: TGTGCCAGCAGCCACAAACAGGGGTCCCGCACCTACGAGCAGTACTTC. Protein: CASSHKQGSRTYEQYF.

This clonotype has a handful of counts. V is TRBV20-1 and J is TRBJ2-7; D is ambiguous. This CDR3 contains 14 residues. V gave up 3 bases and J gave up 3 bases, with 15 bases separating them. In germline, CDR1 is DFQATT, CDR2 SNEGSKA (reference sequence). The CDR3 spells CSARPPPQNYEQYF. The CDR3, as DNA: TGCAGTGCTAGGCCCCCCCCCCAGAACTACGAGCAGTACTTC.

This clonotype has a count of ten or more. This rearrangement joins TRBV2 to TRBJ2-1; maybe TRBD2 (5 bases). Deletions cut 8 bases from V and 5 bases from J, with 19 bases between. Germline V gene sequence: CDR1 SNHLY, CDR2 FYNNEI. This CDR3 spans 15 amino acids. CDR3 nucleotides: TGTGCCAGCCACTTCCCGTTAGCGATGAACAATGAGCAGTTCTTC. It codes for CASHFPLAMNNEQFF.

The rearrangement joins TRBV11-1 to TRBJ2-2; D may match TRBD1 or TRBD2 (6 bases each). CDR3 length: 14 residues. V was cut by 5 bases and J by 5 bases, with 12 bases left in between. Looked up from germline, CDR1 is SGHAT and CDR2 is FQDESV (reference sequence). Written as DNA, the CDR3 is TGTGCCAGCAGCACCCGAGGGGGGACCGGGGAGCTGTTTTTT. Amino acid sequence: CASSTRGGTGELFF. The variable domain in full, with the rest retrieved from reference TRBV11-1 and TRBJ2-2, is EAEVAQSPRYKITEKSQAVAFWCDPISGHATLYWYRQILGQGPELLVQFQDESVVDDSQLPKDRFSAERLKGVDSTLKIQPAELGDSAMYLCASSTRGGTGELFFGEGSRLTVL.

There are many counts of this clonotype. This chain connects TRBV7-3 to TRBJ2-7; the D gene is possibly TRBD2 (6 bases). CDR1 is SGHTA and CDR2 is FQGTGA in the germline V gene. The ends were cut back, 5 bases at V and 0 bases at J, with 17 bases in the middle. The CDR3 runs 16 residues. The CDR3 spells CASSENYTGSSYEQYF. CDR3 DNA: TGTGCCAGCAGCGAGAATTACACCGGGAGCTCCTACGAGCAGTACTTC.

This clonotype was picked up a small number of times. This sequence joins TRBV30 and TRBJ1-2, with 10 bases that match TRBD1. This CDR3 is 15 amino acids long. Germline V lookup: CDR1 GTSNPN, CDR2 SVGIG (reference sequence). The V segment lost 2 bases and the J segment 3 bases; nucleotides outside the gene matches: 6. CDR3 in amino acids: CAWSPRDRGDYGYTF. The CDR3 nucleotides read TGTGCCTGGAGTCCAAGGGACAGGGGAGACTATGGCTACACCTTC.

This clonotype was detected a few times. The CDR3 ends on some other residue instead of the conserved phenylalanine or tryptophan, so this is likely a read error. The CDR3 DNA follows: TGTGCCAGCAGACTTGGCACTGAAGCTTTCCTT. This codes for CASRLGTEAFL. The genes are TRBV12-3 or TRBV12-4 and TRBJ1-1; D is ambiguous. The CDR3 contains 11 residues. Trimming removed 6 bases from V and 4 bases from J, with 6 bases in between.

In nucleotides, the CDR3 is TGTGCCAGCAGGGCGACTAGCGGGAGCAATGAGCAGTTCTTC. This translates into CASRATSGSNEQFF. This rearrangement joins TRBV14 to TRBJ2-1, with 12 nucleotides matching TRBD2. Unmatched junction bases numbered 3, after V lost 6 bases and J lost 6 bases. Germline V gene sequence: CDR1 SGHDN, CDR2 FVKESK. This CDR3 contains 14 residues.

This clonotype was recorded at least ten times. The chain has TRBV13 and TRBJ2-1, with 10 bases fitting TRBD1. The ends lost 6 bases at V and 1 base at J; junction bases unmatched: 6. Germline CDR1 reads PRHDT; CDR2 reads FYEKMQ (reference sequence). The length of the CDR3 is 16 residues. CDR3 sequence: CASREPGQGSYNEQFF. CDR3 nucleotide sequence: TGTGCCAGCAGAGAACCGGGACAGGGGTCCTACAATGAGCAGTTCTTC. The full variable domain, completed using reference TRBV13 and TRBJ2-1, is AAGVIQSPRHLIKEKRETATLKCYPIPRHDTVYWYQQGPGQDPQFLISFYEKMQSDKGSIPDRFSAQQFSDYHSELNMSSLELGDSALYFCASREPGQGSYNEQFFGPGTRLTVL.

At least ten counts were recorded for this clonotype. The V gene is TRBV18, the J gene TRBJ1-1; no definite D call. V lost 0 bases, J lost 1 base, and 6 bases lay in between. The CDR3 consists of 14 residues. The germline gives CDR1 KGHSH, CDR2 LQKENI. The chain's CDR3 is CASSPPLPNTEAFF. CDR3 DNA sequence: TGTGCCAGCTCACCACCCTTGCCGAACACTGAAGCTTTCTTT. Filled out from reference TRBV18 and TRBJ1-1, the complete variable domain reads NAGVMQNPRHLVRRRGQEARLRCSPMKGHSHVYWYRQLPEEGLKFMVYLQKENIIDESGMPKERFSAEFPKEGPSILRIQQVVRGDSAAYFCASSPPLPNTEAFFGQGTRLTVV.

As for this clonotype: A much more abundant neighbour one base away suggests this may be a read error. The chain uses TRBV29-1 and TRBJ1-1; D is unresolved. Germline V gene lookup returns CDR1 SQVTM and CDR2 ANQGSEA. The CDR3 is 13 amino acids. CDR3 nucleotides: TGCAGCGTTGAAAGGCAGTTAAACACTAAAGCTTTCTTT. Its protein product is CSVERQLNTKAFF.

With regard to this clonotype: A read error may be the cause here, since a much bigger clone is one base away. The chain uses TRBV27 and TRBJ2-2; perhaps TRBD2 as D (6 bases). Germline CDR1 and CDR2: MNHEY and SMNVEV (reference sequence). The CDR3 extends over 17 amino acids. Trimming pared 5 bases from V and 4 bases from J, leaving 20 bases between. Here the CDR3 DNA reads TGTGCCAGCAGTCCGGCCCGGGCCTACGGGAGCACCGGGGAGCTGTTTTTT. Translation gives CASSPARAYGSTGELFF.

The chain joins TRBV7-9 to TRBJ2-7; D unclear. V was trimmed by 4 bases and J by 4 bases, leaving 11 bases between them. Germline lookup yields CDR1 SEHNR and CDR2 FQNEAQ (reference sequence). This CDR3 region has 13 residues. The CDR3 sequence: CASSWGSPYEQYF. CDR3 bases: TGTGCCAGCAGCTGGGGTAGTCCGTACGAGCAGTACTTC. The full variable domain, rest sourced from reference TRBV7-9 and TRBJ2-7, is DTGVSQNPRHKITKRGQNVTFRCDPISEHNRLYWYRQTLGQGPEFLTYFQNEAQLEKSRLLSDRFSAERPKGSFSTLEIQRTEQGDSAMYLCASSWGSPYEQYFGPGTRLTVT.

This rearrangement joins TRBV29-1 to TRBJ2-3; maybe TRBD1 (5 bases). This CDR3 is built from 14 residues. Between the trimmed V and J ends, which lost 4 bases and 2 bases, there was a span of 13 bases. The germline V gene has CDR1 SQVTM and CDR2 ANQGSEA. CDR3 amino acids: CSVVPDTTTDTQYF. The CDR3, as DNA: TGCAGCGTTGTGCCGGACACTACCACAGATACGCAGTATTTT.

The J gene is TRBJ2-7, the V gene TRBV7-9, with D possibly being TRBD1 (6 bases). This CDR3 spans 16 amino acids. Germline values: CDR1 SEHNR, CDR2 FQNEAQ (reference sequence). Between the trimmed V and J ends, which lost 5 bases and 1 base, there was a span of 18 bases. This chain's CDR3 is CASSPPTGLLSYEQYF. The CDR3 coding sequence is TGTGCCAGCAGCCCCCCAACAGGGCTGCTTTCCTACGAGCAGTACTTC.

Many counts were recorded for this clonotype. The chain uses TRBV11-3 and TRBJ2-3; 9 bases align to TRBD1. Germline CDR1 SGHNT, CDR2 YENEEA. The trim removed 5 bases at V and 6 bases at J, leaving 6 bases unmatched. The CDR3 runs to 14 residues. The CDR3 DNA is TGTGCCAGCAGCCACAGGGGGCAGGGGGATACGCAGTATTTT. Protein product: CASSHRGQGDTQYF.

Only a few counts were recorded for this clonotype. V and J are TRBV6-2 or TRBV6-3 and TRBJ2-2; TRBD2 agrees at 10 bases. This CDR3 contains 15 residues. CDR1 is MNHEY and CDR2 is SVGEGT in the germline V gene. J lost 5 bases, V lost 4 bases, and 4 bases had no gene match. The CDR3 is CASSWTSGGTGELFF. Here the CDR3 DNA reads TGTGCCAGCAGTTGGACTAGCGGAGGAACCGGGGAGCTGTTTTTT.

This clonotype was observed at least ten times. CDR3 protein: CASSLLGRQLTYEQYF. In DNA, the CDR3 is TGTGCCAGCAGTTTATTGGGACGCCAGCTCACCTACGAGCAGTACTTC. This rearrangement joins TRBV28 to TRBJ2-7; D may be TRBD1 or TRBD2 (5 bases each). The CDR3 has 16 residues. The V end lost 1 base, the J end lost 2 bases, and 15 bases lay between the germline ends. Germline lookup yields CDR1 MDHEN and CDR2 SYDVKM.

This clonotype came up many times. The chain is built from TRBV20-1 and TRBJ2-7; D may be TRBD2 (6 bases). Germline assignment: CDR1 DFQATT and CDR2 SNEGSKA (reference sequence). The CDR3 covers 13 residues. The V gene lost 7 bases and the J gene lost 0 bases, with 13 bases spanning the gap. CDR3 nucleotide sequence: TGCAGTGGACTAGGGCCGGTCTCCTACGAGCAGTACTTC. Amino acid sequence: CSGLGPVSYEQYF.